The clone carrying this TCR beta chain was observed a few times. The antigen is not known. Germline V CDR1 and CDR2: DFQATT, SNEGSKA (reference sequence). The V and J ends lost 3 bases and 4 bases, in that order; junction bases with no gene match: 9. This CDR3 is 15 amino acids long. The data belong to a study of T-cell memory formation after mild COVID-19. About the study: Clustering of TCRs was largely donor specific.

Study-level results: Clones that contracted from day 15 to 85 were balanced CD4/CD8, while later expanders leaned CD4+.

Via MiXCR, TCRdb re-called the 5' RACE reads, giving one row per CDR3 protein. The sample consists of about 360,000 distinct CDR3 sequences, about an eighth of them appearing once. Sequenced: PBMCs or a T cell subset sorted from them (not recorded which). This clonotype was obtained from a man aged 18 to 30 who had mild COVID-19 (a few samples of this study predate the infection). Cell type and time point are not known. The chain combines TRBV20-1 with TRBJ2-3; 8 positions match TRBD2. CDR3 in DNA: TGCAGTGCTAGGCTCTTTAGCGGGGCGTCAGATACGCAGTATTTT. Translating it yields CSARLFSGASDTQYF.